What follows are 22 T cell receptor beta chains derived from one specimen sequenced in a study of T-cell reconstitution after alpha-beta-depleted transplantation in children. A TCRbeta library incorporating unique molecular identifiers was prepared. TCRdb fed the PCR reads into MiXCR, producing one record per CDR3 protein. The sample lists about 1,000,000 distinct CDR3 sequences, around 30% occurring once. This sample comprised PBMCs, mostly from graft donor cells, obtained 360 days after TCRalphabeta/CD19-depleted stem cell transplant. These receptors were obtained from a boy younger than two who had a stem cell transplant for SCID, so the T cells may come from the graft donor.

The sample holds a few counts of this clonotype. J is TRBJ1-2 and V is TRBV6-1, with D possibly TRBD1 on 6 matching bases. Looked up from germline, CDR1 is MNHNS and CDR2 is SASEGT. This CDR3 spans 13 amino acids. V lost 6 bases, J lost 8 bases, and 16 bases lay in between. CDR3 region: CASSLYRDRGYTF. In DNA, the CDR3 is TGTGCCAGCAGCCTATACAGGGATAGGGGCTACACCTTC.

Only a few counts were recorded for this clonotype. V usage is TRBV12-3 or TRBV12-4 and J usage is TRBJ2-2; the match to TRBD1 covers 7 bases. This CDR3 has 15 residues. With V trimmed by 6 bases and J by 0 bases, 4 bases remained unmatched. The chain's CDR3 is CASRNRGTNTGELFF. CDR3 in DNA: TGTGCCAGCAGAAACAGGGGTACGAACACCGGGGAGCTGTTTTTT.

This sequence joins TRBV5-1 and TRBJ1-6; TRBD1 is a possible D gene (6 bases). The V end was cut by 0 bases, the J end by 12 bases, with 13 bases between. Looked up from germline, CDR1 is SGHRS and CDR2 is YFSETQ. The CDR3 has 14 amino acids. CDR3 sequence (DNA): TGCGCCAGCAGCTTGGGGACAGCTACGGAACCCCTCCACTTT. Translation: CASSLGTATEPLHF.

The rearrangement links TRBV4-2 to TRBJ2-3; D is tentatively TRBD1 or TRBD2 (5 bases each). The length of the CDR3 is 18 residues. V was trimmed by 0 bases and J by 4 bases, leaving 20 bases between them. CDR1 and CDR2 (germline): LGHNA, YNFKEQ. The CDR3 coding sequence is TGTGCCAGCAGCCAAGATAGATCTCTTACCCGGGGCGCAGATACGCAGTATTTT. Translating gives CASSQDRSLTRGADTQYF.

The rearrangement uses TRBV30 and TRBJ1-1; D might be TRBD1 (5 bases). This CDR3 is 12 amino acids long. The germline CDR1 and CDR2 sequences are GTSNPN and SVGIG (reference sequence). Between the trimmed V and J ends, which lost 3 bases and 3 bases, there was a span of 8 bases. CDR3: CAWRGPYTEAFF. The DNA of the CDR3 is TGTGCCTGGAGGGGACCCTACACTGAAGCTTTCTTT. The full variable domain, completed using reference TRBV30 and TRBJ1-1, is SQTIHQWPATLVQPVGSPLSLECTVEGTSNPNLYWYRQAAGRGLQLLFYSVGIGQISSEVPQNLSASRPQDRQFILSSKKLLLSDSGFYLCAWRGPYTEAFFGQGTRLTVV.

V is TRBV6-2 or TRBV6-3 and J is TRBJ1-2; D perhaps matches TRBD1 (6 bases). CDR1 and CDR2 (germline): MNHEY, SVGEGT. V lost 2 bases and J 8 bases, leaving 15 bases between the germline ends. The CDR3 length is 14 residues. CDR3 nucleotides: TGTGCCAGCAGTTACCTCGTGGGGGCGCGGGGCTACACCTTC. Translating gives CASSYLVGARGYTF.

This clonotype showed up just a few times. The rearrangement uses TRBV6-5 and TRBJ1-1; D possibly corresponds to TRBD1 (6 bases). The V gene's germline CDR1 is MNHEY and CDR2 SVGAGI. This CDR3 is built from 17 residues. The germline V and J ends were trimmed by 0 bases and 4 bases, with 18 bases remaining between them. DNA for the CDR3: TGTGCCAGCAGTTACTCAACAGGGCAACTAGGGGTCACTGAAGCTTTCTTT. It codes for CASSYSTGQLGVTEAFF.

V and J are TRBV7-9 and TRBJ2-1, with 7 bases that match TRBD1. CDR3 size: 15 residues. The V and J ends lost 6 bases and 3 bases, in that order; junction bases with no gene match: 8. CDR1 and CDR2 from the germline V gene are SEHNR and FQNEAQ (reference sequence). The CDR3 loop is CASRNRGSGYNEQFF. CDR3 DNA: TGTGCCAGCAGAAACAGGGGATCGGGCTACAATGAGCAGTTCTTC.

This clonotype occurred a few times. The chain combines TRBV4-1 with TRBJ2-3; weak D call: TRBD2 (6 bases). The CDR3 length is 14 residues. Germline values: CDR1 MGHRA, CDR2 YSYEKL. The germline V and J ends were trimmed by 3 bases and 7 bases, with 14 bases remaining between them. The CDR3 sequence: CASSHVMEGNTQYF. The CDR3 nucleotides read TGCGCCAGCAGCCACGTTATGGAGGGAAATACGCAGTATTTT.

V and J are TRBV28 and TRBJ1-1; D is unclear. The CDR3 loop spans 14 amino acids. The V gene lost 5 bases and the J gene lost 1 base, with 11 bases spanning the gap. Germline lookup yields CDR1 MDHEN and CDR2 SYDVKM. Here the CDR3 DNA reads TGTGCCAGCAGTCCCTGGGCGGCGAACACTGAAGCTTTCTTT. This sequence encodes CASSPWAANTEAFF.

The chain recombines TRBV28 with TRBJ2-3; 12 nucleotides match TRBD2. Germline V lookup: CDR1 MDHEN, CDR2 SYDVKM. V trimming: 3 bases; J trimming: 2 bases; junction bases outside the gene matches: 3. The length of the CDR3 is 16 residues. The chain's CDR3 is CASSFTSGGNTDTQYF. The CDR3 DNA is TGTGCCAGCAGTTTTACTAGCGGGGGGAACACAGATACGCAGTATTTT.

This chain links TRBV12-3 or TRBV12-4 with TRBJ2-5; 12 bases are a match to TRBD2. Trimming at V came to 11 bases and at J to 0 bases, leaving 16 bases not matched to a gene. CDR3 length equals 18 residues. CDR3 protein: CAFSSRLAGDRYQETQYF. The CDR3 DNA sequence: TGTGCCTTCAGTTCACGACTAGCGGGGGACCGGTACCAAGAGACCCAGTACTTC.

This chain links TRBV3-1 with TRBJ1-2; 7 nucleotides align to TRBD1. The germline V gene has CDR1 LGHDT and CDR2 YNNKEL (reference sequence). With V trimmed by 1 base and J by 7 bases, 12 bases remained unmatched. The CDR3 consists of 16 residues. This chain's CDR3 is CASSQVQGEVHRGYTF. CDR3 nucleotides: TGTGCCAGCAGCCAAGTTCAGGGGGAGGTTCATCGTGGCTACACCTTC.

This clonotype was counted between two and nine times. The chain carries TRBV12-3 or TRBV12-4 and TRBJ2-2; D call uncertain. The germline V and J ends were trimmed by 6 bases and 8 bases, with 13 bases remaining between them. CDR3 length equals 13 residues. CDR3 in amino acids: CASRGQREGELFF. For the CDR3, the DNA is TGTGCCAGCAGGGGCCAGAGAGAGGGGGAGCTGTTTTTT.

This clonotype showed up just a few times. The V gene is TRBV20-1, the J gene TRBJ1-3; 9 nucleotides match TRBD1. The CDR3 sequence is 16 residues long. Germline lookup yields CDR1 DFQATT and CDR2 SNEGSKA (reference sequence). DNA for the CDR3: TGCAGCTACCTAGGGGACAGGGAACCCTCTGGAAACACCATATATTTT. Protein: CSYLGDREPSGNTIYF.

Here the CDR3 DNA reads TGTGCCAGCAGCCCTGGACCAGGGGGAAGAGAAAAACTGTTTTTT. Protein: CASSPGPGGREKLFF. The gene calls are TRBV7-2 and TRBJ1-4; 7 bases are a match to TRBD1. J lost 8 bases, V lost 5 bases, and 11 bases had no gene match. The CDR3 extends over 15 amino acids. Germline V lookup: CDR1 SGHTA, CDR2 FQGNSA. The whole variable domain, filled in from reference TRBV7-2 and TRBJ1-4, reads GAGVSQSPSNKVTEKGKDVELRCDPISGHTALYWYRQSLGQGLEFLIYFQGNSAPDKSGLPSDRFSAERTGGSVSTLTIQRTQQEDSAVYLCASSPGPGGREKLFFGSGTQLSVL.

The chain joins TRBV29-1 to TRBJ2-1, with 8 nucleotides matching TRBD2. Germline V gives CDR1 SQVTM, CDR2 ANQGSEA. V lost 3 bases, J lost 9 bases, and 13 bases stayed unmatched. This CDR3 comprises 15 residues. CDR3 amino acids: CSVERGGIKIGEQFF. Here the CDR3 DNA reads TGCAGCGTTGAGCGCGGGGGGATAAAGATAGGTGAGCAGTTCTTC.

The sample holds a few counts of this clonotype. The rearrangement joins TRBV6-5 to TRBJ1-1; no reliable D call. Per germline, CDR1 MNHEY and CDR2 SVGAGI. The CDR3 contains 15 residues. Trimming removed 0 bases from V and 8 bases from J, with 16 bases in between. CDR3 sequence: CASSYSSVRVTEAFF. The CDR3 nucleotides read TGTGCCAGCAGTTACTCTAGCGTGCGGGTGACGGAAGCTTTCTTT.

In this sample, this clonotype turned up a few times. The CDR3 here is CASSPQFGTGGGEQYF. Here the CDR3 DNA reads TGTGCCAGCAGCCCTCAATTCGGAACGGGGGGTGGCGAGCAGTACTTC. V usage is TRBV5-5 and J usage is TRBJ2-7; 7 bases align to TRBD2. Germline CDR1 is SGHKS and CDR2 is YYEKEE (reference sequence). There are 16 residues in the CDR3. The V and J ends lost 4 bases and 6 bases, in that order; junction bases with no gene match: 16.

The chain recombines TRBV12-3 or TRBV12-4 with TRBJ2-2; TRBD1 aligns across 7 bases. The CDR3 is made up of 16 amino acids. V trimming: 6 bases; J trimming: 0 bases; junction bases outside the gene matches: 7. CDR3 DNA sequence: TGTGCCAGCAGGGGCCCGGGACAGCCGAACACCGGGGAGCTGTTTTTT. Translated: CASRGPGQPNTGELFF.

This clonotype turned up a few times. CDR3 residues: CASSLHYGLAGETQYF. The CDR3 DNA follows: TGTGCCAGCAGCTTGCATTACGGACTAGCAGGAGAGACCCAGTACTTC. The chain employs TRBV5-6 and TRBJ2-5, with 8 bases lining up with TRBD2. The V gene's germline CDR1 is SGHDT and CDR2 YYEEEE. This CDR3 is 16 amino acids long. The V gene end was trimmed by 1 base and the J gene end by 4 bases; junction bases not matched to a gene: 9.

The CDR3 nucleotides are TGCAGTGCTTCCCGGGCGCTCAATGAGCAGTTCTTC. This translates into CSASRALNEQFF. The chain is built from TRBV20-1 and TRBJ2-1; no clear D. Germline CDR1 DFQATT, CDR2 SNEGSKA (reference sequence). Trimming took off 5 bases at V and 6 bases at J, with 11 bases between the two ends. The CDR3 has 12 residues.